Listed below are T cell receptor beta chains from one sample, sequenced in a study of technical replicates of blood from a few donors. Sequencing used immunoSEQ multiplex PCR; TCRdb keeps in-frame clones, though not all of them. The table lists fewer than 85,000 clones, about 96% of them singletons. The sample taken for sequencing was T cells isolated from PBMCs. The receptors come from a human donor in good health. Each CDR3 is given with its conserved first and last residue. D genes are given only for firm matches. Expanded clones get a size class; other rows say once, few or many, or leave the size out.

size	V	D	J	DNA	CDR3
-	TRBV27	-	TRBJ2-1	TGTGCCAGCAGTCCGTTTAACAATGAGCAGTTCTTC	CASSPFNNEQFF
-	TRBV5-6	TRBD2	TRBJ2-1	TGTGCCAGCAGCTTGGGACTAGCGGGATTCAATGAGCAGTTCTTC	CASSLGLAGFNEQFF
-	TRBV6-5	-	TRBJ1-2	TGTGCCAGCAGTTACGGGGAGGCAGGGAGGAGCGGCTACACCTTC	CASSYGEAGRSGYTF
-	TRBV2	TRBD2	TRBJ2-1	TGTGCCAGCAGTGAAGGGCGGGAGAAAAGGAATGAGCAGTTCTTC	CASSEGREKRNEQFF
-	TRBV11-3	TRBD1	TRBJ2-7	TGTGCCAGCAGCCACAGGGGGATCGACGAGCAGTACTTC	CASSHRGIDEQYF
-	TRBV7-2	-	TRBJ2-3	TGTGCCAGCAGCCTGGGCCTCGGATATAGAGATACGCAGTATTTT	CASSLGLGYRDTQYF
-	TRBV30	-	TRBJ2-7	TGTGCCTGGAGACATTCCTACGAGCAGTACTTC	CAWRHSYEQYF
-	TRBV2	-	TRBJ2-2	TGTGCCAGCAGAGATTTACGGGCGAACACCGGGGAGCTGTTTTTT	CASRDLRANTGELFF
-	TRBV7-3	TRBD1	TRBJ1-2	TGTGCCAGCAGCACCCGAGGGGGCGTGGAAGGCTACACCTTC	CASSTRGGVEGYTF
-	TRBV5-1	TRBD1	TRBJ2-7	TGCGCCAGCAGCTTGGCCGTGGACAGGGAGGCCGAGCAGTACTTC	CASSLAVDREAEQYF
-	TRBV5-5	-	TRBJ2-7	TGTGCCAGCTCCTCCGAGGGACACATCTCCTACGAGCAGTACTTC	CASSSEGHISYEQYF
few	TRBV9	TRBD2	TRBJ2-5	TGTGCCAGCAGCCCCTCACTAGCGGGAGGGCCAGAGACCCAGTACTTC	CASSPSLAGGPETQYF
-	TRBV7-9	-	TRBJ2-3	TGTGCCAGCAGCTTAGGCGGCACAGATACGCAGTATTTT	CASSLGGTDTQYF
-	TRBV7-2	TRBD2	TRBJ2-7	TGTGCCAGCAGCTATGGACTAGCGGGAGGTCGGGAGCAGTACTTC	CASSYGLAGGREQYF
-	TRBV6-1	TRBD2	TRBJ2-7	TGTGCCAGCAGTGAAGGGAGAGGACTAGCGGGGACCTACGAGCAGTACTTC	CASSEGRGLAGTYEQYF
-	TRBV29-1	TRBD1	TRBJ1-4	TGCAGCGTTTTGGACAGGGAACTGTTTTTT	CSVLDRELFF
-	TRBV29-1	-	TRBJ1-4	TGCAGCGTTGAAGGGGCGGGGGATGAAAAACTGTTTTTT	CSVEGAGDEKLFF
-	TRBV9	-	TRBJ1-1	TGTGCCAGCAGCGGGGGCTACACTGAAGCTTTCTTT	CASSGGYTEAFF
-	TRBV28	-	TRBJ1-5	TGTGCCAGTGAAGGGGGAAGTCATCAGCCCCAGCATTTT	CASEGGSHQPQHF
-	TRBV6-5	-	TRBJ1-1	TGTGCCAGCAGTTCCGGTGGGGGGAATGAAGCTTTCTTT	CASSSGGGNEAFF
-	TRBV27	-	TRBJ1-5	TGTGCCAGCACTCTCGGGGTGGGGCAGCCCCAGCATTTT	CASTLGVGQPQHF
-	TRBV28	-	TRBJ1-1	TGTGCCAGCAGTTTCTCGGGGAACACTGAAGCTTTCTTT	CASSFSGNTEAFF
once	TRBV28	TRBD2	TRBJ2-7	TGTGCCACCTTGACTAGCTCCCACGAGCAGTACTTC	CATLTSSHEQYF
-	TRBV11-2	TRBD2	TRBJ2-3	TGTGCCAGCAGCCGTAGGGTTGGCGGGAGGTCCCCAGATACGCAGTATTTT	CASSRRVGGRSPDTQYF
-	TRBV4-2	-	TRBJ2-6	TGTGCCAGCAGCCATGGGGCGTCTTCTGGGGCCAACGTCCTGACTTTC	CASSHGASSGANVLTF
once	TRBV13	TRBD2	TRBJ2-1	TGTGCCAGCAGCTTAGAGGGGACTAGCGGGAGCCTAGAGCAGTTCTTC	CASSLEGTSGSLEQFF
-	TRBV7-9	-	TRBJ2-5	TGTGCCAGCAAAGAGAATGAGGAGACCCAGTACTTC	CASKENEETQYF
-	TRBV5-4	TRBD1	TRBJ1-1	TGTGCCAGCAGCTTAGGACAGGTGATAGGTGAAGCTTTCTTT	CASSLGQVIGEAFF
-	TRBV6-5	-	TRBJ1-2	TGTGCCAGCACAGGGTCCCTAAGTAAATGGGGCTACACCTTC	CASTGSLSKWGYTF
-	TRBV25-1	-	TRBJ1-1	TGTGCCAGCAGTGAGGGGCGGACTGAAGCTTTCTTT	CASSEGRTEAFF
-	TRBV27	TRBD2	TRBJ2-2	TGTGCCAGCGGCCCGGGACTAGCGGGAGTTAACACCGGGGAGCTGTTTTTT	CASGPGLAGVNTGELFF
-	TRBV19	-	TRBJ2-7	TGTGCCAGTAGTACAGGGCCTACTTTGACCTACGAGCAGTACTTC	CASSTGPTLTYEQYF
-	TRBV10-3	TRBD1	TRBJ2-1	TGTGCCATCATGGGACAGGGCCACAATGAGCAGTTCTTC	CAIMGQGHNEQFF
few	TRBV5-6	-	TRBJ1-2	TGTGCCAGCAGCCTCTGGGGGGACTCCCGCTATGGCTACACCTTC	CASSLWGDSRYGYTF
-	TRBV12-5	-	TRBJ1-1	TGTGCTAGTGGTTTGGGCCAGACTAACACTGAAGCTTTCTTT	CASGLGQTNTEAFF
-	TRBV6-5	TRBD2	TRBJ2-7	TGTGCCAGCAGTTTTAGCGGGAGTAGGTCCTACGAGCAGTACTTC	CASSFSGSRSYEQYF
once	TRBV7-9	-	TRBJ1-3	TGTGCCAGCAGCTTAGATCAGCCCCAGGGAGGAAACACCATATATTTT	CASSLDQPQGGNTIYF
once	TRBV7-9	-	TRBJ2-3	TGTGCCAGCAGCTTAGTACAGAGCACAGATACGCAGTATTTT	CASSLVQSTDTQYF
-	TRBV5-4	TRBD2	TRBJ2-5	TGTGCCAGCAGCTTGGTCGCGGGAGGGCTGGAGACCCAGTACTTC	CASSLVAGGLETQYF
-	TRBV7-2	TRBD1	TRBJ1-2	TGTGCCAGCAGCTTGGGACAGGGTTGGGCTGGCTACACCTTC	CASSLGQGWAGYTF
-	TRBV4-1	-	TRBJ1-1	TGCGCCAGCAGCCAAGAGGAAGGGCGGGGGAACACTGAAGCTTTCTTT	CASSQEEGRGNTEAFF
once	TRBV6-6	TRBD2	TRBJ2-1	TGTGCCAGCAGTTACGATCGGGGGGAGTTAGCCAATGAGCAGTTCTTC	CASSYDRGELANEQFF
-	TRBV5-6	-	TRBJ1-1	TGTGCCAGCACCGTGTTGGGAGGGAGGGCTGAAGCTTTCTTT	CASTVLGGRAEAFF
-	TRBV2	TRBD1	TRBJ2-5	TGTGCCAGCAGTGAAGAAGGGACAGGGGGCGGGAAGACCCAGTACTTC	CASSEEGTGGGKTQYF